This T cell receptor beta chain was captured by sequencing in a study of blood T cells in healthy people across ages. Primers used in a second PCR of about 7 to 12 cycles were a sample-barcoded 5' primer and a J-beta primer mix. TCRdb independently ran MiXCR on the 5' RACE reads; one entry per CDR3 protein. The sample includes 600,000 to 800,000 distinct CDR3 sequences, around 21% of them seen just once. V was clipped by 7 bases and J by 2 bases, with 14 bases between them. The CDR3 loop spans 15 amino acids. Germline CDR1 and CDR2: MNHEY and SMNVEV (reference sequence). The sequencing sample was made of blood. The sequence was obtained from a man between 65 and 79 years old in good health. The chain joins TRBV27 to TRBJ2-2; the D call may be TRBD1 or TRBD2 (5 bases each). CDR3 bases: TGTGCCAGCAACCAGAGGGGTTTAAACACCGGGGAGCTGTTTTTT. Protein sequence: CASNQRGLNTGELFF.